The sequence of this T cell receptor (beta chain) was determined in a study of OX40 agonist ivuxolimab in advanced cancers. Overall study: With ivuxolimab, an agonistic anti-OX40 (CD134) antibody, patients were treated. Mean age 60 years, range roughly 20 to 85; roughly 82% male.

Comments on this clone: The antigen remains unidentified.

Whole-study findings and limits: Expanded clones were, on average, more numerous in CD8+ T cells than in CD4+.

Profiling relied on immunoSEQ multiplex PCR, and the TCRdb table lists in-frame clones only, not all of them. The sample lists 50,000 to 65,000 clones; approximately 82% were seen once. CDR1 and CDR2 from the germline V gene are SEHNR and FQNEAQ (reference sequence). J lost 0 bases, V lost 1 base, and 8 bases had no gene match. This CDR3 is built from 17 residues. The chain links TRBV7-9 to TRBJ1-2, with TRBD1 matching over 7 bases. This sequence originates from an adult with an advanced solid tumor such as melanoma, head and neck, liver or kidney cancer. This material consisted of CD4+ or CD8+ T cells sorted from blood, taken in a trial of the OX40 agonist ivuxolimab. As DNA, the CDR3 is TGTGCCAGCAGCTTAGATTATGGGGACAGCCCTAACTATGGCTACACCTTC. Residues: CASSLDYGDSPNYGYTF. Variable domain in full (rest from reference TRBV7-9 and TRBJ1-2): DTGVSQNPRHKITKRGQNVTFRCDPISEHNRLYWYRQTLGQGPEFLTYFQNEAQLEKSRLLSDRFSAERPKGSFSTLEIQRTEQGDSAMYLCASSLDYGDSPNYGYTFGSGTRLTVV.